This T cell receptor beta chain stems from a study of blood T cell repertoires in COVID-19. Only in-frame clones appear in the TCRdb table, and some are missing; sequencing was by immunoSEQ multiplex PCR. Here the sample spans over 250,000 clones, around 87% being singletons. CDR3 length: 19 amino acids. Germline CDR1 MNHEY, CDR2 SMNVEV (reference sequence). Trimming removed 7 bases from V and 4 bases from J, with 28 bases in between. The genes are TRBV27 and TRBJ1-4, with D possibly being TRBD1 (5 bases). The sequenced sample consisted of peripheral blood. This TCR came from a woman aged 50 to 65 with acute or convalescent COVID-19. The chain's CDR3 is CASMVRHRSRQPLNEKLFF. The CDR3 DNA follows: TGTGCCAGCATGGTCCGTCACCGGTCCCGACAGCCTCTTAATGAAAAACTGTTTTTT.